This entry lists 17 T cell receptor beta chains sequenced from one sample in a study of control samples from healthy donors and cancer patients. The table came from immunoSEQ multiplex PCR; TCRdb's copy has only in-frame clones and leaves some out. Of 170,000 or so clones in the sample, around 93% were seen once. The sample comprised blood. These receptors all come from a man between 18 and 29 years old in good health.

The chain recombines TRBV4-1 with TRBJ1-2; TRBD1 is a possible D gene (5 bases). V shed 4 bases and J shed 7 bases, with 16 bases lying between them. This CDR3 region has 14 residues. From germline, CDR1 is MGHRA and CDR2 YSYEKL. The CDR3 sequence: CASSPTVGRGGYTF. The CDR3 DNA reads as TGCGCCAGCAGCCCGACAGTAGGGCGAGGTGGCTACACCTTC.

The gene calls are TRBV9 and TRBJ1-1; 7 nucleotides align to TRBD1. After removal of 3 bases from V and 0 bases from J, the junction contained 11 bases not matched to a gene. This CDR3 is built from 17 residues. Germline CDR1 reads SGDLS; CDR2 reads YYNGEE. CDR3 nucleotide sequence: TGTGCCAGCAGCGCAGAAACAGGGACAGCCATGAACACTGAAGCTTTCTTT. Amino acids: CASSAETGTAMNTEAFF.

The rearrangement uses TRBV28 and TRBJ2-1; 7 nucleotides align to TRBD2. V gave up 11 bases and J gave up 8 bases; unmatched junction bases: 15. The CDR3 is 14 amino acids. Germline V gene lookup returns CDR1 MDHEN and CDR2 SYDVKM. CDR3 sequence (DNA): TGTGCCGCAGGCAGCGGGACGTGGCGCCATGAGCAGTTCTTC. Its translation: CAAGSGTWRHEQFF.

The chain links TRBV5-6 to TRBJ1-1; a possible D gene is TRBD1 (5 bases). Germline V gene data show CDR1 as SGHDT and CDR2 as YYEEEE. This CDR3 region has 16 residues. Between the trimmed V and J ends, which lost 2 bases and 3 bases, there was a span of 17 bases. CDR3 DNA: TGTGCCAGCAGCTTTAAGGAAAGGGGTGGGTACACTGAAGCTTTCTTT. Translating gives CASSFKERGGYTEAFF.

The chain recombines TRBV27 with TRBJ1-4; D gene ambiguous. Trimming removed 2 bases from V and 3 bases from J, with 10 bases in between. The length of the CDR3 is 15 residues. Germline CDR1 MNHEY, CDR2 SMNVEV (reference sequence). The CDR3 sequence: CASSLLSTSNEKLFF. CDR3 nucleotide sequence: TGTGCCAGCAGTTTACTCAGCACTTCTAATGAAAAACTGTTTTTT.

The chain has TRBV4-1 and TRBJ1-1; the match to TRBD1 covers 7 bases. V trimming: 4 bases; J trimming: 2 bases; junction bases outside the gene matches: 4. Germline CDR1 and CDR2: MGHRA and YSYEKL. The CDR3 is made up of 14 amino acids. Here the CDR3 reads CASSRAGGNTEAFF. For the CDR3, the DNA is TGCGCCAGCAGCCGCGCAGGGGGAAACACTGAAGCTTTCTTT.

The rearrangement links TRBV12-3 or TRBV12-4 to TRBJ1-4, with no clear D. Trimming took 5 bases from V and 8 from J, leaving 12 bases between them. The CDR3 loop spans 13 amino acids. The CDR3 spells CASSQTSSEKLFF. The CDR3 coding sequence is TGTGCCAGCAGTCAGACCTCGTCGGAAAAACTGTTTTTT.

J is TRBJ2-3 and V is TRBV3-1 (or the pseudogene TRBV3-2), with 8 bases lining up with TRBD2. The CDR3 is 15 residues long. The germline V gene has CDR1 LGHDT and CDR2 YNNKEL (reference sequence). Germline trimming cut 4 bases from V and 7 bases from J; bases unmatched to any gene: 10. CDR3 DNA sequence: TGTGCCAGCAGCCCCGCCAGAGCGGGGGAGAATACGCAGTATTTT. This sequence encodes CASSPARAGENTQYF.

The V and J genes are TRBV21-1 and TRBJ1-2. TRBV21-1 counts as a pseudogene. There are 15 residues in the CDR3. As DNA, the CDR3 is TGTGCCAGCAGCAAAAGGCAGGGGGGGAACTATGGCTACACCTTC. Its translation: CASSKRQGGNYGYTF.

The chain employs TRBV9 and TRBJ1-4; D is unclear. CDR3 length: 8 amino acids. Germline-derived CDR1 and CDR2 are SGDLS and YYNGEE. The CDR3 DNA follows: TGTGGGGGTGAAAAACTGTTTTTT. Its protein is CGGEKLFF.

This rearrangement joins TRBV6-5 to TRBJ2-5; TRBD1 matches 9 bases. The junction had 4 bases not matched to a gene; V was cut back by 6 bases and J by 5 bases. Germline lookup yields CDR1 MNHEY and CDR2 SVGAGI. The CDR3 sequence is 13 residues long. The CDR3, as DNA: TGTGCCAGCAGACGGACAGGGGAGGAGACCCAGTACTTC. This translates into CASRRTGEETQYF.

This chain uses TRBV30 with TRBJ1-2; D remains ambiguous. The CDR3 is 12 residues long. The V end was cut by 0 bases, the J end by 8 bases, with 10 bases between. Germline V gene data show CDR1 as GTSNPN and CDR2 as SVGIG (reference sequence). CDR3 loop: CAWSVVSGGYTF. CDR3 DNA: TGTGCCTGGAGTGTAGTCTCAGGAGGCTACACCTTC.

This chain links TRBV18 with TRBJ1-3; no clear D gene. CDR1 is KGHSH and CDR2 is LQKENI in the germline V gene. The CDR3 runs to 15 residues. The V end lost 2 bases, the J end lost 1 base, and 9 bases lay between the germline ends. The CDR3 reads CASSPKAVSGNTIYF. The CDR3 DNA reads TGTGCCAGCTCACCAAAGGCAGTATCTGGAAACACCATATATTTT.

The chain has TRBV5-1 and TRBJ2-1; 9 bases align to TRBD1. This CDR3 is built from 18 residues. Germline CDR1 reads SGHRS; CDR2 reads YFSETQ. The V and J ends lost 4 bases and 1 base, in that order; junction bases with no gene match: 12. CDR3 in DNA: TGCGCCAGCAGCCTTAGCCCCGGGACAGGGATTTCCTACAATGAGCAGTTCTTC. Protein product: CASSLSPGTGISYNEQFF.

Comments on this clone: Different DNA sequences within this sample yield the same CDR3. The genes are TRBV3-1 (or the pseudogene TRBV3-2) and TRBJ1-2, with D unresolved. Trimming left V 0 bases short and J 2 bases short, with 13 bases between. The CDR3 sequence is 16 residues long. The germline gives CDR1 LGHDT, CDR2 YNNKEL (reference sequence). CDR3 region: CASSQDRHPTNYGYTF. CDR3 bases: TGTGCCAGCAGCCAAGATAGGCATCCCACCAACTATGGCTACACCTTC.

The V call is TRBV30, the J call TRBJ2-3; TRBD2 agrees at 10 bases. This CDR3 region has 15 residues. Germline CDR1 and CDR2: GTSNPN and SVGIG (reference sequence). V gave up 5 bases and J gave up 2 bases; unmatched junction bases: 7. The CDR3 is CAWGSGGPATDTQYF. As DNA, the CDR3 is TGTGCCTGGGGTAGCGGGGGGCCAGCCACAGATACGCAGTATTTT.

This rearrangement joins TRBV19 to TRBJ1-1, with 7 bases fitting TRBD1. Trimming cost V 5 bases and J 4 bases; bases outside gene matches: 7. Germline loops: CDR1 LNHDA, CDR2 SQIVND (reference sequence). This CDR3 comprises 14 residues. The CDR3 protein is CASSERQGGTEAFF. CDR3 in DNA: TGTGCCAGTAGTGAAAGACAGGGCGGCACTGAAGCTTTCTTT.